This is a list of T cell receptor beta chains from one sample in a study of metastatic and nonmetastatic thyroid tumors. TCRdb recomputed clones from the PCR reads via MiXCR. Of tens of thousands of clones listed, under 15% are singletons. The sequenced material came from blood. These receptors came from a female donor with papillary thyroid cancer or a benign thyroid nodule (not recorded which). Some clones in this sample may be carry-over from other donors' samples. CDR3s include the opening cysteine and the closing phenylalanine or tryptophan. A D gene is named only where the DNA matches it firmly. Where a row states a size, it is once, few, many or the class of an expanded clone; other rows omit it.

j_gene: TRBJ2-7
v_gene: TRBV28
abundance: many
d_gene: TRBD1
CDR3nt: TGTGCCAGCAGTTTGACGGACAGGAGCTCCTACGAGCAGTACTTC
CDR3aa: CASSLTDRSSYEQYF

j_gene: TRBJ2-7
v_gene: TRBV20-1
abundance: medium-sized
d_gene: TRBD2
CDR3nt: TGCAGTGCTTGGACTAGCGGTTCCTACGAGCAGTACTTC
CDR3aa: CSAWTSGSYEQYF

j_gene: TRBJ2-5
v_gene: TRBV20-1
abundance: many
d_gene: -
CDR3nt: TGCAGTGCTAGGGACAGAAATCCTTGGCCAGCGGCCCTAGTAGAGACCCAGTACTTC
CDR3aa: CSARDRNPWPAALVETQYF

j_gene: TRBJ2-7
v_gene: TRBV15
abundance: many
d_gene: -
CDR3nt: TGTGCCACCAGCAGAGATCCCCCGGGTGCCTACGAGCAGTACTTC
CDR3aa: CATSRDPPGAYEQYF

j_gene: TRBJ2-1
v_gene: TRBV19
abundance: many
d_gene: -
CDR3nt: TGTGCCAGTAGTATAGCCTCCTACAATGAGCAGTTCTTC
CDR3aa: CASSIASYNEQFF

j_gene: TRBJ2-1
v_gene: TRBV9
abundance: many
d_gene: -
CDR3nt: TGTGCCAGCAATAATGGAGTCCTCAATGAGCAGTTCTTC
CDR3aa: CASNNGVLNEQFF

j_gene: TRBJ2-7
v_gene: TRBV7-9
abundance: many
d_gene: TRBD1
CDR3nt: TGTGCCAGCAGCCGAGGGGGCGTAACCTACGAGCAGTACTTC
CDR3aa: CASSRGGVTYEQYF

j_gene: TRBJ2-1
v_gene: TRBV11-2
abundance: -
d_gene: TRBD2
CDR3nt: TGTGCCAGCAGCACCGCTTTTGGGGCTAGCGGGAGGGCGAGAAGCGGAAATGAGCAGTTCTTC
CDR3aa: CASSTAFGASGRARSGNEQFF

j_gene: TRBJ2-7
v_gene: TRBV12-3/TRBV12-4
abundance: few
d_gene: TRBD1
CDR3nt: TGTGCCAGCAGAGAGGACAGGGGGTGGTACGAGCAGTACTTC
CDR3aa: CASREDRGWYEQYF

j_gene: TRBJ1-2
v_gene: TRBV5-6
abundance: many
d_gene: TRBD1
CDR3nt: TGTGCCAGCAGCTTGAGTGACAGGGGCTATGGCTACACCTTC
CDR3aa: CASSLSDRGYGYTF